This TCR beta chain was profiled in a study of beta chain features in type 1 diabetes. The study's findings and limits: Patients with type 1 diabetes carried fewer insertions and had more deletions at their VDJ junctions. Moderate but significant shortening of TCRB CDR3s was recorded in all four CD4+ subsets from Type 1 diabetes patients.

The CDR3 extends over 11 amino acids. Per the germline V gene, CDR1 is SGHRS and CDR2 is YFSETQ. Trimming took off 5 bases at V and 5 bases at J, with 6 bases between the two ends. The entirety of the isolated RNA underwent reverse transcription, so expressed TCRB transcripts were sequenced. Samples of naive, central memory and regulatory T cells yielded a mean of around 3.7 million reads. Measured with immunoSEQ multiplex PCR; TCRdb has only the in-frame clones, and not every one. The table has some 25,000 clones, roughly three fifths seen once; the top ten hold 1.4% to 1.5%. CD45RO/CCR7/CD25/CD127/CD95/CD27 sorting isolated CD4+ naive, central memory, regulatory and stem cell-like memory cells. In this sample, this clone turned up a few times. The antigen is unknown.

This chain uses TRBV5-1 with TRBJ2-3, with a weak D call TRBD2 (5 bases). This TCR was recovered from a woman aged 18-30 years with type 1 diabetes. The sequencing input was Tregs from blood. DNA of the CDR3: TGCGCCAGCAGAGAGGGAGATACGCAGTATTTT. This sequence encodes CASREGDTQYF.